Listed below are T cell receptor beta chains from one sample, sequenced in a study of control samples from healthy donors and cancer patients. The assay was immunoSEQ multiplex PCR, and TCRdb's table has in-frame clones only and misses some. The data contain under 75,000 clones, approximately 85% of them seen just once; the ten biggest clones take up 4.5% to 7%. The material sequenced was blood. The receptors here all came from a man between 35 and 55 years old in good health. Each CDR3 is given with its conserved first and last residue. Each record gives: clone size, D gene, J gene, V gene, CDR3 DNA, CDR3 protein. D genes are given only for firm matches. Expanded clones get a size class; other rows say once, few or many, or leave the size out.

size: .
D: TRBD1
J: TRBJ2-7
V: TRBV5-6
DNA: TGTGCCAGCAGCACAAACAGGGGGCGGGTTGGTTACGAGCAGTACTTC
CDR3: CASSTNRGRVGYEQYF

size: .
D: .
J: TRBJ2-6
V: TRBV28
DNA: TGTGCCAGCCTGAGTCGGTTCGGGGCATCTGGGGCCAACGTCCTGACTTTC
CDR3: CASLSRFGASGANVLTF

size: .
D: TRBD1
J: TRBJ1-2
V: TRBV4-3
DNA: TGCGCCAGCAGCCAAGACAGGGGGAACTATGGCTACACCTTC
CDR3: CASSQDRGNYGYTF

size: once
D: .
J: TRBJ2-7
V: TRBV4-2
DNA: TGTGCCAGCAGCCAAGATTATGCCAGGAGCTCCTACGAGCAGTACTTC
CDR3: CASSQDYARSSYEQYF

size: .
D: .
J: TRBJ2-1
V: TRBV5-4
DNA: TGTGCCAGCAGCTTGGAACAGGGGAGGAACAATGAGCAGTTCTTC
CDR3: CASSLEQGRNNEQFF

size: .
D: TRBD1
J: TRBJ1-2
V: TRBV5-6
DNA: TGTGCCAGCAGCTTGGGGGACAGGGTGTATGGCTACACCTTC
CDR3: CASSLGDRVYGYTF

size: once
D: .
J: TRBJ1-4
V: TRBV9
DNA: TGTGCCAGCAGCCCCGGGGGAGGAACTAATGAAAAACTGTTTTTT
CDR3: CASSPGGGTNEKLFF

size: once
D: .
J: TRBJ2-3
V: TRBV5-4
DNA: TGTGCCAGCAGCTTAGAGGTCCAGCCCACAGATACGCAGTATTTT
CDR3: CASSLEVQPTDTQYF

size: .
D: .
J: TRBJ2-7
V: TRBV28
DNA: TGTGCCAGCAGTTTTTTCTCAGGCTCCTACGAGCAGTACTTC
CDR3: CASSFFSGSYEQYF

size: .
D: .
J: TRBJ2-6
V: TRBV28
DNA: TGTGCCAGCAGTTTTTTTACTGGGGCCAACGTCCTGACTTTC
CDR3: CASSFFTGANVLTF

size: .
D: TRBD1
J: TRBJ2-3
V: TRBV5-4
DNA: TGTGCCAGCCATACACCAGGGGGCGCAGATACGCAGTATTTT
CDR3: CASHTPGGADTQYF

size: once
D: .
J: TRBJ1-3
V: TRBV4-3
DNA: TGCGCCAGCAGCCAACAGCTCAGGGCGCTTACTGGAAACACCATATATTTT
CDR3: CASSQQLRALTGNTIYF

size: .
D: TRBD1
J: TRBJ1-6
V: TRBV5-5
DNA: TGTGCCAGCAGCCCGGACAGGGGGAATTCACCCCTCCACTTT
CDR3: CASSPDRGNSPLHF

size: .
D: TRBD1
J: TRBJ1-1
V: TRBV6-5
DNA: TGTGCCAGCAGTCCGGACAGGGGGCGCCTTGAAGCTTTCTTT
CDR3: CASSPDRGRLEAFF

size: .
D: .
J: TRBJ1-6
V: TRBV5-4
DNA: TGTGCCAGCAGACAATGGACAGTTAATTCACCCCTCCACTTT
CDR3: CASRQWTVNSPLHF

size: .
D: TRBD1
J: TRBJ2-3
V: TRBV5-6
DNA: TGTGCCAGCAGCCGGGACAGATATAGCACAGATACGCAGTATTTT
CDR3: CASSRDRYSTDTQYF

size: .
D: TRBD1
J: TRBJ2-1
V: TRBV6-2/TRBV6-3
DNA: TGTGCCAGCAGTTACTCCCTGGACAGGGGCAATGAGCAGTTCTTC
CDR3: CASSYSLDRGNEQFF

size: .
D: .
J: TRBJ2-5
V: TRBV5-6
DNA: TGTGCCAGCAGCTTGCCCGGGACGTTACTAGAGACCCAGTACTTC
CDR3: CASSLPGTLLETQYF

size: .
D: .
J: TRBJ2-7
V: TRBV30
DNA: TGTGCCTGGAGTGTAGAAGCGGAGGGGGTCCACGAGCAGTACTTC
CDR3: CAWSVEAEGVHEQYF

size: .
D: TRBD1
J: TRBJ1-2
V: TRBV24-1
DNA: TGTGCCACCAGTGAGCCCTGGACAGGGGTAGGCTACACCTTC
CDR3: CATSEPWTGVGYTF

size: few
D: .
J: TRBJ1-1
V: TRBV7-9
DNA: TGTGCCAGCACCCCGAATGTTGGGGGCTCGGAGTTCACTGAAGCTTTCTTT
CDR3: CASTPNVGGSEFTEAFF

size: .
D: .
J: TRBJ1-5
V: TRBV30
DNA: TGTGCCTGGAGTGCCGGGAGCAATCAGCCCCAGCATTTT
CDR3: CAWSAGSNQPQHF

size: .
D: .
J: TRBJ1-1
V: TRBV4-3
DNA: TGCGCCAGCAGCCAAGAAAGGGAAACTGAAGCTTTCTTT
CDR3: CASSQERETEAFF

size: once
D: .
J: TRBJ2-1
V: TRBV6-6
DNA: TGTGCCAGCAGTTCCGAACACTCACTATCCTACAATGAGCAGTTCTTC
CDR3: CASSSEHSLSYNEQFF

size: .
D: .
J: TRBJ2-3
V: TRBV5-4
DNA: TGTGCCAGCAGCTTGGCCAAGGGTAACACAGATACGCAGTATTTT
CDR3: CASSLAKGNTDTQYF

size: .
D: .
J: TRBJ1-5
V: TRBV5-1
DNA: TGCGCCAGCAGCTTGGACGGGTGGTATGGCAATCAGCCCCAGCATTTT
CDR3: CASSLDGWYGNQPQHF

size: once
D: .
J: TRBJ1-2
V: TRBV9
DNA: TGTGCCAGCAGCGTAGCCAGTCCCAACTATGGCTACACCTTC
CDR3: CASSVASPNYGYTF

size: .
D: .
J: TRBJ2-5
V: TRBV11-2
DNA: TGTGCCAGCAGCTTGGTCGACACGTACCAAGAGACCCAGTACTTC
CDR3: CASSLVDTYQETQYF

size: few
D: TRBD1
J: TRBJ1-1
V: TRBV6-1
DNA: TGTGCCAGCAGTGACCAGGGGGCAGACACTGAAGCTTTCTTT
CDR3: CASSDQGADTEAFF

size: .
D: TRBD2
J: TRBJ2-5
V: TRBV5-4
DNA: TGTGCCAGCAGCGCCCAAGGGTCTAGCGGGAGGGCACCTTTCCAAGAGACCCAGTACTTC
CDR3: CASSAQGSSGRAPFQETQYF

size: .
D: .
J: TRBJ2-1
V: TRBV6-2/TRBV6-3
DNA: TGTGCCAGCAGTTACTCCCCCGGTGAGGGCTACAATGAGCAGTTCTTC
CDR3: CASSYSPGEGYNEQFF

size: .
D: .
J: TRBJ1-1
V: TRBV28
DNA: TGTGCCACCGTCACAAACACTGAAGCTTTCTTT
CDR3: CATVTNTEAFF

size: .
D: TRBD1
J: TRBJ2-5
V: TRBV5-1
DNA: TGCGCCAGCAGCTTGACAGGGGGGGAGACCCAGTACTTC
CDR3: CASSLTGGETQYF

size: few
D: TRBD1
J: TRBJ1-3
V: TRBV18
DNA: TGTGCCAGCTCACCAGGGGGACAGAACACCATATATTTT
CDR3: CASSPGGQNTIYF

size: .
D: .
J: TRBJ2-3
V: TRBV28
DNA: TGTGCCAGCAGTTTTGGAGCTTTTGGCACAGATACGCAGTATTTT
CDR3: CASSFGAFGTDTQYF

size: .
D: .
J: TRBJ2-1
V: TRBV6-5
DNA: TGTGCCAGCAGTCCCCGCGCGGCCTTCGGGGAGCAGTTCTTC
CDR3: CASSPRAAFGEQFF

size: .
D: TRBD1
J: TRBJ2-2
V: TRBV7-3
DNA: TGTGCCAGCAGCCCCGAGAATTACAGGGGGGCGAACACCGGGGAGCTGTTTTTT
CDR3: CASSPENYRGANTGELFF

size: .
D: .
J: TRBJ1-5
V: TRBV6-1
DNA: TGTGCCAGCAGTGAAAGGGGACTTAGGAGCAATCAGCCCCAGCATTTT
CDR3: CASSERGLRSNQPQHF

size: .
D: .
J: TRBJ2-5
V: TRBV9
DNA: TGTGCCAGCAGCGTAGACGGCAGGGCCGAGACCCAGTACTTC
CDR3: CASSVDGRAETQYF

size: .
D: TRBD2
J: TRBJ2-1
V: TRBV29-1
DNA: TGCAGCGTTACCCGGGAGGTATACAATGAGCAGTTCTTC
CDR3: CSVTREVYNEQFF

size: once
D: .
J: TRBJ1-5
V: TRBV28
DNA: TGTGCCAGCAGTTCTTTTGAAGTGCAGGCCCGAGAGTATAGCAATCAGCCCCAGCATTTT
CDR3: CASSSFEVQAREYSNQPQHF

size: .
D: TRBD1
J: TRBJ2-7
V: TRBV9
DNA: TGTGCCAGCAGCGGTGGACAGGGTTACGAGCAGTACTTC
CDR3: CASSGGQGYEQYF

size: .
D: .
J: TRBJ1-5
V: TRBV30
DNA: TGTGCCGGGGACCAGGGAGGCAATCAGCCCCAGCATTTT
CDR3: CAGDQGGNQPQHF

size: .
D: .
J: TRBJ1-1
V: TRBV18
DNA: TGTGCCAGCTCACCACCGGGTGGCGGGAACACTGAAGCTTTCTTT
CDR3: CASSPPGGGNTEAFF

size: .
D: .
J: TRBJ2-2
V: TRBV7-7
DNA: TGTGCCAGCAGCTTAGTTTCTGGGAACACCGGGGAGCTGTTTTTT
CDR3: CASSLVSGNTGELFF

size: .
D: .
J: TRBJ2-1
V: TRBV2
DNA: TGTGCCAGCAGCCTTCCTAGCGCTCCATCCATTGAGCAGTTCTTC
CDR3: CASSLPSAPSIEQFF

size: .
D: .
J: TRBJ2-5
V: TRBV11-3
DNA: TGTGCCAGCAGCCGACCTTTAGGGGGAGGAGAGACCCAGTACTTC
CDR3: CASSRPLGGGETQYF

size: .
D: .
J: TRBJ2-1
V: TRBV9
DNA: TGTGCCAGCAGCACCGGGATTTACAATGAGCAGTTCTTC
CDR3: CASSTGIYNEQFF

size: .
D: TRBD1
J: TRBJ2-1
V: TRBV30
DNA: TGTGCCTGGAACCTGGGACAGGGATCAACTAGCTCCTACAATGAGCAGTTCTTC
CDR3: CAWNLGQGSTSSYNEQFF

size: .
D: TRBD1
J: TRBJ1-2
V: TRBV6-5
DNA: TGTGCCAGCAGGGAGACAGGGGGCGGCTACACCTTC
CDR3: CASRETGGGYTF

size: once
D: .
J: TRBJ1-1
V: TRBV5-4
DNA: TGTGCCAGCAGCTTGGCCGGGGGTAGGAGCACTGAAGCTTTCTTT
CDR3: CASSLAGGRSTEAFF

size: .
D: .
J: TRBJ1-4
V: TRBV6-2/TRBV6-3
DNA: TGTGCCAGCAGTTACGGTAAACAGACAACTAATGAAAAACTGTTTTTT
CDR3: CASSYGKQTTNEKLFF

size: .
D: TRBD2
J: TRBJ2-1
V: TRBV5-4
DNA: TGTGCCAGCAACCCTAGCGGGGGGGCCCTCAATGAGCAGTTCTTC
CDR3: CASNPSGGALNEQFF

size: .
D: TRBD1
J: TRBJ1-4
V: TRBV6-4
DNA: TGTGCCAGCAGTGAGACAGGGGTACGGGATGAAAAACTGTTTTTT
CDR3: CASSETGVRDEKLFF

size: .
D: .
J: TRBJ1-4
V: TRBV28
DNA: TGTGCCAGCAGAAGGGGCTTTGGCACCTCTAATGAAAAACTGTTTTTT
CDR3: CASRRGFGTSNEKLFF

size: .
D: .
J: TRBJ1-1
V: TRBV3-1/TRBV3-2
DNA: TGTGCCAGCAGCCATACAGACGGAAGAAGAAAGAGCACTGAAGCTTTCTTT
CDR3: CASSHTDGRRKSTEAFF

size: .
D: .
J: TRBJ2-1
V: TRBV19
DNA: TGTGCCAGTCGAAACGGGGGATACAATGAGCAGTTCTTC
CDR3: CASRNGGYNEQFF

size: .
D: TRBD2
J: TRBJ2-1
V: TRBV5-1
DNA: TGCGCCAGCACCCCCGGGAGGGGTTACAATGAGCAGTTCTTC
CDR3: CASTPGRGYNEQFF

size: .
D: .
J: TRBJ1-1
V: TRBV5-6
DNA: TGTGCCAGCAGCGTGGGGTTCTATCTAGAGAACACTGAAGCTTTCTTT
CDR3: CASSVGFYLENTEAFF